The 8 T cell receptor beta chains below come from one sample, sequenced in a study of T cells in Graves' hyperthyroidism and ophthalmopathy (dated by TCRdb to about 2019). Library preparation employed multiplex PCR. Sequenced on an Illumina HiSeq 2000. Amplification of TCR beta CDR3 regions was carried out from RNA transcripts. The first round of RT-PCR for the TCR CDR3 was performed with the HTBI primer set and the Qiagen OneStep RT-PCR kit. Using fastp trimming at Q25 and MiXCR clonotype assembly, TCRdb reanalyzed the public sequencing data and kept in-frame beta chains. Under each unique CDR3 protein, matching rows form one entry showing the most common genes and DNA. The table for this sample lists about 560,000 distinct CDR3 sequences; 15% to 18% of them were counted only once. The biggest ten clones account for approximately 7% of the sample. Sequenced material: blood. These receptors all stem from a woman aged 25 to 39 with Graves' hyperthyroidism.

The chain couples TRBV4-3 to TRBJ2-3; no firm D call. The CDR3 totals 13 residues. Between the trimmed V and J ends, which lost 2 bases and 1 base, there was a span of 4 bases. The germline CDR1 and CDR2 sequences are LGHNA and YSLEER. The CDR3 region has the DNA TGCGCCAGCAGCCAACAGCGCACAGATACGCAGTATTTT. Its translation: CASSQQRTDTQYF.

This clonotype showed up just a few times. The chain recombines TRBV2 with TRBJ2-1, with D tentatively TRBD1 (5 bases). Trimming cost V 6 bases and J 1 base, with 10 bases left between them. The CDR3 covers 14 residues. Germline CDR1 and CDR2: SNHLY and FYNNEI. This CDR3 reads CASSRTYSYNEQFF. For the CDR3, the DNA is TGTGCCAGCAGCAGGACATATTCCTACAATGAGCAGTTCTTC. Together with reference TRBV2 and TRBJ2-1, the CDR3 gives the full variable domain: EPEVTQTPSHQVTQMGQEVILRCVPISNHLYFYWYRQILGQKVEFLVSFYNNEISEKSEIFDDQFSVERPDGSNFTLKIRSTKLEDSAMYFCASSRTYSYNEQFFGPGTRLTVL.

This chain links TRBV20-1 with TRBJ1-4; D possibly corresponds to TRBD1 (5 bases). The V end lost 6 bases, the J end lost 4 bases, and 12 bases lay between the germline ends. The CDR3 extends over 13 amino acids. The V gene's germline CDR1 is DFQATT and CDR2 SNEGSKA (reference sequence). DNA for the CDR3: TGCAGTGCACAGTCGGGGGGTAATGAAAAACTGTTTTTT. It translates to CSAQSGGNEKLFF.

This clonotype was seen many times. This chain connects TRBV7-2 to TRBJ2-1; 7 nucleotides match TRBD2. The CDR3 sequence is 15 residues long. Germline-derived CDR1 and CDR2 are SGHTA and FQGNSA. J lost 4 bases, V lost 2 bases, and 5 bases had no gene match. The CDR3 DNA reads TGTGCCAGCAGCTTAACAGCGGGAATTTACAATGAGCAGTTCTTC. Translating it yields CASSLTAGIYNEQFF.

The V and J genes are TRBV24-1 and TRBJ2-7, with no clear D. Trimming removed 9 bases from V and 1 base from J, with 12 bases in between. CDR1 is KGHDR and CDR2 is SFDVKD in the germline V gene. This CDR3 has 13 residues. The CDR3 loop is CATGGGPSYEQYF. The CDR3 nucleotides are TGTGCCACCGGTGGTGGGCCGTCCTACGAGCAGTACTTC.

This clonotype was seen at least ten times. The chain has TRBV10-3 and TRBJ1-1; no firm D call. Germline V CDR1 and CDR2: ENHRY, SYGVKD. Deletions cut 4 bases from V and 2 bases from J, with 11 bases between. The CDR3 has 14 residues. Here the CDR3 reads CAISGAGYNTEAFF. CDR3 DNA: TGTGCCATCAGTGGGGCGGGGTACAACACTGAAGCTTTCTTT.

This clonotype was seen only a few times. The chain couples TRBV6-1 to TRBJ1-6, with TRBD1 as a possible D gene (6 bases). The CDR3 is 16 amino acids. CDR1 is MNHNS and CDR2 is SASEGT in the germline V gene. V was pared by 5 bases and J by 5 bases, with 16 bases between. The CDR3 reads CASSIAGQMNNSPLHF. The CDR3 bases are TGTGCCAGCAGTATAGCCGGACAGATGAATAATTCACCCCTCCACTTT.

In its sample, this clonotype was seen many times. The CDR3 reads CASSQQGGGDTQYF. The CDR3 nucleotides are TGTGCCAGCAGCCAACAGGGAGGCGGAGATACGCAGTATTTT. V usage is TRBV7-9 and J usage is TRBJ2-3; tentatively, D is TRBD1 or TRBD2 (6 bases each). The CDR3 sequence is 14 residues long. Trimming pared 5 bases from V and 5 bases from J, leaving 14 bases between. Germline-derived CDR1 and CDR2 are SEHNR and FQNEAQ (reference sequence).